These 28 T cell receptor beta chains share one sample of origin, sequenced in a study of T cells in women clearing cervical HPV infection. The method was immunoSEQ multiplex PCR; TCRdb's version includes in-frame clones alone and lacks a portion of them. The sample totals 20,000 to 25,000 clones; its top ten clones hold around 9.3%. The sample was blood buffy coat. These receptors were obtained from a woman between 18 and 70 years old with a cervical HPV16 infection that either progressed to CIN3+ or cleared (not recorded which).

Points on this clone: The observed sequence ends 3 residues before the CDR3 terminus, with the missing tail filled in from the germline J gene. This rearrangement joins TRBV20-1 to TRBJ2-3; 10 positions agree with TRBD1. This CDR3 has 14 residues. Germline-derived CDR1 and CDR2 are DFQATT and SNEGSKA (reference sequence). The J segment lost 7 bases and the V segment lost 3 bases, leaving 7 bases of the junction unmatched. CDR3: CSARPTGGGNTQYF. The CDR3 bases that were read are TGCAGTGCTAGGCCGACAGGGGGCGGGAATACG.

On this clone itself: Read coverage stops 3 residues before the CDR3 terminus; the germline J gene supplies the remainder. The V gene is TRBV28, the J gene TRBJ1-1, with D possibly TRBD1 on 6 matching bases. Germline V gene lookup returns CDR1 MDHEN and CDR2 SYDVKM. V shed 6 bases and J shed 0 bases, with 11 bases lying between them. The CDR3 extends over 14 amino acids. The covered CDR3 bases are TGTGCCAGCAGCGCGGGGGGGCTGAACACTGAA. It yields the protein CASSAGGLNTE. The full CDR3 is CASSAGGLNTEAFF.

Turning to this clone: The CDR3 extends 3 residues past the end of the read, so its final part is completed from the germline J gene. J is TRBJ2-7 and V is TRBV2, with 7 bases aligning to TRBD1. With V trimmed by 2 bases and J by 3 bases, 1 base remained unmatched. The CDR3 has 13 residues. The germline V gene has CDR1 SNHLY and CDR2 FYNNEI. The chain's CDR3 is CASSEYRGYEQYF. Incomplete CDR3 DNA: TGTGCCAGCAGTGAATACAGGGGCTACGAG.

For this clone: The read comes to an end 3 residues before the CDR3 does, leaving the germline J gene to fill in the end. The chain has TRBV7-2 and TRBJ2-2; 8 bases line up with TRBD2. This CDR3 spans 15 amino acids. The ends lost 4 bases at V and 3 bases at J; junction bases unmatched: 4. CDR1 is SGHTA and CDR2 is FQGNSA in the germline V gene. The part of the CDR3 DNA that was read is TGTGCCAGCAGCTCTCCGGGGGGGTACACCGGGGAG. Its protein product is CASSSPGGYTGE. Given in full, the CDR3 is CASSSPGGYTGELFF.

On this clone itself: The read terminates 3 residues ahead of where the CDR3 ends, so the germline J gene completes it. The chain uses TRBV30 and TRBJ1-3, with D unresolved. V lost 0 bases to trimming and J lost 3 bases, with 6 bases between them. Germline V gene lookup returns CDR1 GTSNPN and CDR2 SVGIG (reference sequence). This CDR3 has 13 residues. The CDR3 loop is CAWSVRGGNTIYF. The CDR3 bases that were read are TGTGCCTGGAGTGTACGGGGTGGAAACACC.

Comments on this clone: Read coverage stops 3 residues before the CDR3 terminus; the germline J gene supplies the remainder. The V gene is TRBV11-3, the J gene TRBJ1-1; no clear D. The germline V and J ends were trimmed by 5 bases and 3 bases, with 13 bases remaining between them. CDR3 length: 14 residues. Germline V gene lookup returns CDR1 SGHNT and CDR2 YENEEA. CDR3 bases read: TGTGCCAGCAGCCCGAGGCGAAGGGACACTGAA. Translation: CASSPRRRDTE. The entire CDR3 protein reads CASSPRRRDTEAFF.

With regard to this clone: The read falls 3 residues short of the CDR3 end, and the missing part is taken from the germline J gene. This chain connects TRBV7-2 to TRBJ2-2, with D possibly TRBD2 on 5 matching bases. There are 15 residues in the CDR3. Per the germline V gene, CDR1 is SGHTA and CDR2 is FQGNSA. The part of the CDR3 DNA that was read is TGTGCCAGCAGCTTACGCGGTTCTAGCTCCTACGAG. This sequence encodes CASSLRGSSSYE. The entire CDR3 sequence reads CASSLRGSSSYELFF.

Worth noting for this clone: The read falls 3 residues short of the CDR3 end, and the missing part is taken from the germline J gene. The J gene is TRBJ2-5, the V gene TRBV11-2, with 9 bases identical to TRBD1. Trimming cost V 3 bases and J 2 bases; bases outside gene matches: 4. The CDR3 contains 15 residues. CDR1 and CDR2 (germline): SGHAT, FQNNGV. The CDR3 loop is CASSLGDREQETQYF. The CDR3 bases that were read are TGTGCCAGCAGCTTGGGGGACAGGGAACAAGAGACC. Together with reference TRBV11-2 and TRBJ2-5, the CDR3 gives the full variable domain: EAGVAQSPRYKIIEKRQSVAFWCNPISGHATLYWYQQILGQGPKLLIQFQNNGVVDDSQLPKDRFSAERLKGVDSTLKIQPAKLEDSAVYLCASSLGDREQETQYFGPGTRLLVL.

The CDR3 protein is CSARPGHSGNTIYF. CDR3 DNA, as far as it was read: TGCAGTGCTAGGCCGGGACACTCTGGAAACACC. This rearrangement joins TRBV20-1 to TRBJ1-3; TRBD1 is a possible D gene (6 bases). The missing CDR3 end, 3 residues past where the read stops, is filled in from the germline J gene. Trimming shortened V by 3 bases and J by 0 bases, and 9 bases separated the two germline ends. Germline loops: CDR1 DFQATT, CDR2 SNEGSKA (reference sequence). CDR3 length equals 14 residues.

To note about this clone: The CDR3 end lies 3 residues beyond the end of the read and is filled in from the germline J gene. This chain links TRBV20-1 with TRBJ1-4, with D possibly matching TRBD1 (6 bases). The CDR3 runs 14 residues. V was pared by 6 bases and J by 6 bases, with 17 bases between. The V gene's germline CDR1 is DFQATT and CDR2 SNEGSKA (reference sequence). CDR3 DNA (partial): TGCAGTGCCAAAGGCGGGAAGGGGGATGAAAAA. Its protein product is CSAKGGKGDEK. The complete CDR3 reads CSAKGGKGDEKLFF.

Comment on this clone: Read data end 3 residues before the CDR3 end; the end is taken from the germline J gene. This rearrangement joins TRBV7-3 to TRBJ2-7, with D unclear. Trimming took 5 bases from V and 0 from J, leaving 11 bases between them. Germline V gene lookup returns CDR1 SGHTA and CDR2 FQGTGA. CDR3 length: 14 amino acids. The CDR3 here is CASSPGSPSYEQYF. The sequenced CDR3 bases are TGTGCCAGCAGCCCGGGTAGCCCCTCCTACGAG.

The CDR3 sequence: CASSRGSRETQYF. The CDR3 bases that were read are TGTGCCAGCAGCCGGGGGTCCCGAGAGACC. The chain combines TRBV11-2 with TRBJ2-5, with D possibly TRBD2 on 6 matching bases. The read is 3 residues too short to cover the CDR3 end, so that end is filled in from the germline J gene. This CDR3 region has 13 residues. Trimming pared 5 bases from V and 4 bases from J, leaving 11 bases between. Germline V CDR1 and CDR2: SGHAT, FQNNGV.

Remarks on this clone: The DNA ends 3 residues before the CDR3 does, and the rest of the CDR3 is filled in from the germline J gene. The chain is built from TRBV11-1 and TRBJ2-1; 9 nucleotides line up with TRBD2. V dropped 4 bases and J dropped 7; count of bases not matched to a gene: 2. CDR3 length: 13 amino acids. Germline V gene lookup returns CDR1 SGHAT and CDR2 FQDESV (reference sequence). CDR3 amino acids: CASSSAGGNEQFF. The covered CDR3 bases are TGTGCCAGCAGCTCCGCGGGAGGGAATGAG.

On this clone: Coverage ceases 3 residues before the CDR3 finishes, and the germline J gene fills in the end. This rearrangement joins TRBV18 to TRBJ2-3; TRBD1 agrees at 7 bases. This CDR3 is 15 amino acids long. Germline CDR1 is KGHSH and CDR2 is LQKENI. V shed 0 bases and J 3 bases; nucleotides not matched to a gene: 3. CDR3 DNA, as far as it was read: TGTGCCAGCTCACCACCGGGACAGAAAACAGATACG. Translating gives CASSPPGQKTDT. The entire CDR3 protein is CASSPPGQKTDTQYF.

Worth noting for this clone: Coverage ceases 3 residues before the CDR3 finishes, and the germline J gene fills in the end. The genes are TRBV7-9 and TRBJ1-6, with 7 bases lining up with TRBD1. Germline lookup yields CDR1 SEHNR and CDR2 FQNEAQ (reference sequence). The CDR3 spans 15 residues. V lost 3 bases and J lost 10; bases outside the gene matches: 9. The sequenced part of the CDR3 DNA is TGTGCCAGCAGCTTGGGTAGGGGGCCCCCGTCACCC. Translating gives CASSLGRGPPSP. The complete CDR3 sequence is CASSLGRGPPSPLHF.

About this clone itself: From the germline J gene comes the end of the CDR3, since the read stops 3 residues before it. The rearrangement links TRBV7-2 to TRBJ1-5; no firm D call. There are 14 residues in the CDR3. The germline V gene encodes CDR1 SGHTA and CDR2 FQGNSA. V lost 5 bases and J 5 bases, leaving 13 bases between the germline ends. The part of the CDR3 DNA that was read is TGTGCCAGCAGCGTAACATCAAGGGATCAGCCC. Encoded protein: CASSVTSRDQP. The whole CDR3 protein reads CASSVTSRDQPQHF.

Regarding this clone: The read ends 3 residues shy of where the CDR3 ends; the end is completed using the germline J gene. The chain couples TRBV20-1 to TRBJ1-5, with D perhaps matching TRBD1 (5 bases). CDR3 size: 13 residues. V was clipped by 2 bases and J by 3 bases, with 8 bases between them. The germline V gene encodes CDR1 DFQATT and CDR2 SNEGSKA (reference sequence). Partial CDR3 DNA: TGCAGTGCTAGAAACAGGCCCAATCAGCCC. The encoded protein is CSARNRPNQP. The complete CDR3 protein is CSARNRPNQPQHF.

For this clone: Sequencing ends 3 residues short of the CDR3 end; the germline J gene provides the rest. The chain uses TRBV24-1 and TRBJ2-7; 10 bases are a match to TRBD1. The V segment lost 0 bases and the J segment 2 bases; nucleotides outside the gene matches: 6. Germline assignment: CDR1 KGHDR and CDR2 SFDVKD. The CDR3 has 17 amino acids. Here the CDR3 reads CATSDLGGQGFPYEQYF. The sequenced CDR3 bases are TGTGCCACCAGTGATTTGGGGGGACAGGGGTTTCCCTACGAG.

A word on this clone: The missing CDR3 end, 3 residues past where the read stops, is filled in from the germline J gene. The V call is TRBV7-9, the J call TRBJ1-5; D perhaps matches TRBD1 (6 bases). This CDR3 is built from 14 residues. Looked up from germline, CDR1 is SEHNR and CDR2 is FQNEAQ (reference sequence). V dropped 2 bases and J dropped 3 bases, with 8 bases sitting between them. This CDR3 is CASSLTGSNQPQHF. The sequenced CDR3 bases are TGTGCCAGCAGCTTAACAGGGTCCAATCAGCCC.

Details on this clone: From the germline J gene comes the end of the CDR3, since the read stops 3 residues before it. This chain connects TRBV20-1 to TRBJ1-4, with 9 bases identical to TRBD1. Germline V gene data show CDR1 as DFQATT and CDR2 as SNEGSKA (reference sequence). CDR3 length equals 13 residues. V shed 5 bases, J shed 5 bases, and the junction held 3 bases outside the gene matches. CDR3 bases read: TGCAGTGCTGGACAGGGGCCAAATGAAAAA. Translated: CSAGQGPNEK. The whole CDR3 protein is CSAGQGPNEKLFF.

CDR3 DNA, as far as it was read: TGTGCCAGCAGTGACACAGGGGGGTCCTATGGT. It is translated as CASSDTGGSYG. The CDR3, in full, reads CASSDTGGSYGQYF. V usage is TRBV6-1 and J usage is TRBJ2-4, with 8 bases matching TRBD1. The read finishes 3 residues shy of the CDR3 end, and the germline J gene is used to complete it. Looked up from germline, CDR1 is MNHNS and CDR2 is SASEGT. The CDR3 is 14 residues long.

Concerning this clone: Read coverage stops 3 residues before the CDR3 terminus; the germline J gene supplies the remainder. V and J are TRBV6-2 or TRBV6-3 and TRBJ1-2; D gene unclear. Germline CDR1 and CDR2: MNHEY and SVGEGT. CDR3 length: 13 amino acids. V lost 5 bases and J lost 2, with 9 bases in between. The CDR3 protein is CASSAAVNYGYTF. The DNA read from the CDR3 is TGTGCCAGCAGTGCCGCAGTAAACTATGGC.

With respect to this clone: Coverage ceases 3 residues before the CDR3 finishes, and the germline J gene fills in the end. The gene calls are TRBV5-8 and TRBJ2-1, with 7 bases that match TRBD1. The CDR3 sequence is 14 residues long. V shed 4 bases, J shed 3 bases, and the junction held 4 bases outside the gene matches. Germline V gene lookup returns CDR1 SGHTS and CDR2 YDEGEE. Here the CDR3 reads CASSPRGYYNEQFF. CDR3 DNA, as far as it was read: TGTGCCAGCAGCCCCAGGGGGTACTACAATGAG.

On this clone: Read sequence stops 3 residues before the CDR3 end, and the germline J gene provides the missing end. The rearrangement links TRBV3-1 (or the pseudogene TRBV3-2) to TRBJ2-5; tentative D call: TRBD1 (5 bases). The V end was cut by 2 bases, the J end by 2 bases, with 9 bases between. Germline V lookup: CDR1 LGHDT, CDR2 YNNKEL (reference sequence). The CDR3 contains 14 residues. CDR3 loop: CASSQLTAQETQYF. CDR3 bases read: TGTGCCAGCAGCCAATTGACAGCACAAGAGACC.

Worth noting for this clone: Read coverage stops 3 residues before the CDR3 terminus; the germline J gene supplies the remainder. This chain links TRBV9 with TRBJ2-1; TRBD2 matches 10 bases. The V gene end was trimmed by 6 bases and the J gene end by 0 bases; junction bases not matched to a gene: 15. The CDR3 consists of 19 residues. Germline V lookup: CDR1 SGDLS, CDR2 YYNGEE. CDR3 sequence: CASNHGLSGGDSSYNEQFF. CDR3 bases read: TGTGCCAGCAACCACGGACTAAGCGGGGGGGATAGCTCCTACAATGAG.

As for this clone: The CDR3 end falls 3 residues outside the read, so it is completed with the germline J gene. V gene TRBV19 combines with J gene TRBJ2-4; TRBD1 aligns across 8 bases. After removal of 5 bases from V and 2 bases from J, the junction contained 11 bases not matched to a gene. CDR3 length equals 17 residues. Germline V lookup: CDR1 LNHDA, CDR2 SQIVND (reference sequence). CDR3 DNA (partial): TGTGCCAGTAGTCCCGGGCAGGGGGCTTTGTCCAAAAACATT. The encoded protein is CASSPGQGALSKNI. The complete CDR3 protein is CASSPGQGALSKNIQYF.

A word on this clone: The read gets to within 3 residues of the CDR3 end, and the germline J gene fills in the rest. This chain links TRBV20-1 with TRBJ2-5; TRBD2 aligns across 14 bases. This CDR3 is 18 amino acids long. Germline loops: CDR1 DFQATT, CDR2 SNEGSKA (reference sequence). The junction had 6 bases not matched to a gene; V was cut back by 0 bases and J by 0 bases. Incomplete CDR3 DNA: TGCAGTGCTAGAGATCTTAGACTAGCGGGGGGGTACCAAGAGACC. Its translation: CSARDLRLAGGYQET. The whole CDR3 reads CSARDLRLAGGYQETQYF.

On this clone itself: Read coverage stops 3 residues before the CDR3 terminus; the germline J gene supplies the remainder. This chain links TRBV5-1 with TRBJ1-6, with 7 bases aligning to TRBD1. Trimming cost V 0 bases and J 6 bases; bases outside gene matches: 6. CDR3 length: 16 amino acids. Germline values: CDR1 SGHRS, CDR2 YFSETQ. CDR3 bases read: TGCGCCAGCAGCTTGGAGGGGGCGCATTCTAATTCACCC. Protein sequence: CASSLEGAHSNSP. The entire CDR3 protein reads CASSLEGAHSNSPLHF.